This T cell receptor (beta chain) appears in the sequencing data of a study of OX40 agonist ivuxolimab in advanced cancers. As for the study in general: Those treated in dose escalation had hepatocellular carcinoma, melanoma, renal cell cancer or head and neck cancer. Of the patients, three showed partial responses, one with hepatocellular carcinoma and two with cutaneous melanoma.

This clone was observed a handful of times. Antigen unknown. TCRdb keeps only in-frame clones here, not all; method: immunoSEQ multiplex PCR. Of under 100,000 clones listed, approximately 89% are singletons. Study-level findings and limits: CD8+ T cells (on average) carried more expanded clones than CD4+ T cells.

Between the trimmed V and J ends, which lost 8 bases and 6 bases, there was a span of 13 bases. Germline values: CDR1 SNHLY, CDR2 FYNNEI. CDR3 length: 13 residues. The chain combines TRBV2 with TRBJ2-2; no firm D call. The sequences come from CD4+ or CD8+ T cells sorted from blood, collected in a trial of the OX40 agonist ivuxolimab. The source of this sequence is an adult with an advanced solid tumor such as melanoma, head and neck, liver or kidney cancer. The CDR3 DNA reads as TGTGCCAGCCAGAGTGGCCCAGCCGGGGAGCTGTTTTTT. It encodes CASQSGPAGELFF.